This paragraph reports one T cell receptor (beta chain). Its antigen is not known. The entry originates in a study of vaccination effects on CD4 cells after COVID-19. Clones were read by immunoSEQ multiplex PCR, and TCRdb kept only the in-frame ones, dropping some. The top ten clones hold about 3.8% of a sample with 40,000 to 55,000 clones, approximately 82% of them seen once. The culture ran for less than 12 days, and then CD4+ T cells were isolated. Sometime from March through December 2020, the person acquired a SARS-CoV-2 infection that PCR confirmed. Participants each got two BNT162b2 or mRNA-1273 vaccine doses. Germline lookup yields CDR1 LGHNA and CDR2 YSLEER. Trimming removed 0 bases at V and 6 bases at J, with 12 bases between. The CDR3 is 14 amino acids.

The starting material was CD4+ T cells from PBMCs cultured without peptide, obtained after COVID-19 vaccination. This sequence originates from a human donor who had a prior SARS-CoV-2 infection. J is TRBJ2-7 and V is TRBV4-3, with D uncertain. CDR3 bases: TGCGCCAGCAGCCAAGATTTCGGTCATGGCGAGCAGTACTTC. Its protein product is CASSQDFGHGEQYF.